A single sample gave rise to the 13 T cell receptor beta chains below, sequenced in a study of OX40 agonist ivuxolimab in advanced cancers. The data were produced by immunoSEQ multiplex PCR, yet TCRdb's version contains in-frame clones alone and is incomplete. The sample includes about 31,000 clones, about 90% of them seen just once. The material sequenced was CD4+ or CD8+ T cells sorted from blood, taken in a trial of the OX40 agonist ivuxolimab. The origin of the receptors is an adult with an advanced solid tumor such as melanoma, head and neck, liver or kidney cancer.

The chain couples TRBV5-6 to TRBJ1-3, with 11 bases lining up with TRBD1. Unmatched junction bases numbered 5, after V lost 4 bases and J lost 8 bases. Germline loops: CDR1 SGHDT, CDR2 YYEEEE. The CDR3 is made up of 14 amino acids. In DNA, the CDR3 is TGTGCCAGCAGCCCGGGACAGGGGGGCGACACCATATATTTT. Protein product: CASSPGQGGDTIYF. The full variable domain, in which reference TRBV5-6 and TRBJ1-3 provide the parts outside the CDR3, is DAGVTQSPTHLIKTRGQQVTLRCSPKSGHDTVSWYQQALGQGPQFIFQYYEEEERQRGNFPDRFSGHQFPNYSSELNVNALLLGDSALYLCASSPGQGGDTIYFGEGSWLTVV.

The rearrangement joins TRBV19 to TRBJ1-5; TRBD1 agrees at 8 bases. V was pared by 4 bases and J by 6 bases, with 2 bases of the junction left unmatched. The CDR3 is made up of 13 amino acids. The germline CDR1 and CDR2 sequences are LNHDA and SQIVND (reference sequence). The CDR3 protein is CASSKDRVQPQHF. The CDR3, as DNA: TGTGCCAGTAGTAAGGACAGGGTTCAGCCCCAGCATTTT.

The J gene is TRBJ2-2, the V gene TRBV7-2, with D possibly TRBD1 on 5 matching bases. CDR1 SGHTA and CDR2 FQGNSA come from the germline V gene. Between the trimmed V and J ends, which lost 2 bases and 6 bases, there was a span of 10 bases. The CDR3 runs to 14 residues. CDR3 nucleotides: TGTGCCAGCAGCTTATTCCAGGGCGCCGGGGAGCTGTTTTTT. Translating gives CASSLFQGAGELFF.

This chain's CDR3 is CASSLRSGESFGYTF. The CDR3 bases are TGTGCCAGCAGCTTAAGGTCAGGGGAGTCCTTCGGCTACACCTTC. The V and J genes are TRBV7-2 and TRBJ1-2; weak D call: TRBD1 (6 bases). The CDR3 runs to 15 residues. The V gene lost 2 bases and the J gene lost 8 bases, with 18 bases spanning the gap. CDR1 is SGHTA and CDR2 is FQGNSA in the germline V gene.

V is TRBV5-8 and J is TRBJ1-5, with 8 bases matching TRBD1. Trimming cost V 4 bases and J 5 bases; bases outside gene matches: 8. The germline CDR1 and CDR2 sequences are SGHTS and YDEGEE. This CDR3 has 15 amino acids. CDR3 sequence reads: CASSAGQGRHQPQHF. CDR3 coding DNA: TGTGCCAGCAGCGCCGGACAGGGTAGGCATCAGCCCCAGCATTTT.

The genes are TRBV5-6 and TRBJ2-3, with 11 bases fitting TRBD2. The germline V gene has CDR1 SGHDT and CDR2 YYEEEE. Unmatched junction bases numbered 14, after V lost 6 bases and J lost 14 bases. There are 14 residues in the CDR3. CDR3 sequence: CASTVQRLAGTRYF. CDR3 sequence (DNA): TGTGCCAGCACCGTTCAACGACTAGCGGGAACGAGGTATTTT.

This clone showed up just once. The gene calls are TRBV5-6 and TRBJ1-4; D might be TRBD1 (6 bases). Per the germline V gene, CDR1 is SGHDT and CDR2 is YYEEEE. CDR3 length: 16 amino acids. V lost 2 bases and J 0 bases, leaving 11 bases between the germline ends. CDR3 region: CASSFRDITTNEKLFF. The CDR3 DNA reads TGTGCCAGCAGCTTCCGGGACATTACAACTAATGAAAAACTGTTTTTT.

The V and J genes are TRBV6-5 and TRBJ2-2; unclear D gene. The CDR3 loop spans 15 amino acids. Germline V gives CDR1 MNHEY, CDR2 SVGAGI. Trimming removed 4 bases at V and 3 bases at J, with 12 bases between. The DNA of the CDR3 is TGTGCCAGCAGTTCAACGATGGGCGACACCGGGGAGCTGTTTTTT. Translated, it gives CASSSTMGDTGELFF.

The rearrangement joins TRBV10-3 to TRBJ2-1; possible D gene TRBD2, 6 bases. CDR1 is ENHRY and CDR2 is SYGVKD in the germline V gene. The CDR3 loop spans 15 amino acids. V lost 4 bases to trimming and J lost 2 bases, with 12 bases between them. The chain's CDR3 is CAISGGDLTYNEQFF. CDR3 nucleotide sequence: TGTGCCATCAGTGGGGGGGATCTGACCTACAATGAGCAGTTCTTC.

This rearrangement joins TRBV6-6 to TRBJ2-1; tentative D call: TRBD2 (5 bases). V was pared by 0 bases and J by 6 bases, with 9 bases between. The CDR3 consists of 14 residues. CDR1 and CDR2 (germline): MNHNY, SVGAGI (reference sequence). CDR3 protein: CASSYSLAINEQFF. In nucleotides, the CDR3 is TGTGCCAGCAGTTACTCGCTAGCTATCAATGAGCAGTTCTTC.

The V gene is TRBV4-1, the J gene TRBJ2-1; D perhaps matches TRBD2 (6 bases). V was clipped by 3 bases and J by 4 bases, with 19 bases between them. The CDR3 runs to 17 residues. Germline lookup yields CDR1 MGHRA and CDR2 YSYEKL. CDR3 region: CASSQPRLVRSYNEQFF. The CDR3 nucleotides read TGCGCCAGCAGCCAGCCTCGACTAGTTAGGAGTTACAATGAGCAGTTCTTC.

The V and J genes are TRBV18 and TRBJ2-5; no firm D call. V was shortened by 1 base and J by 0 bases, with 3 bases between the two germline ends. This CDR3 region has 13 residues. Germline V lookup: CDR1 KGHSH, CDR2 LQKENI. The CDR3: CASSPQNQETQYF. CDR3 nucleotide sequence: TGTGCCAGCTCACCACAAAACCAAGAGACCCAGTACTTC.

The rearrangement joins TRBV28 to TRBJ2-7, with 7 nucleotides matching TRBD2. Trimming at V came to 5 bases and at J to 4 bases, leaving 14 bases not matched to a gene. The CDR3 has 16 amino acids. The germline V gene has CDR1 MDHEN and CDR2 SYDVKM. The CDR3: CASSPFGTGGLYEQYF. DNA of the CDR3: TGTGCCAGCAGTCCCTTCGGGACGGGAGGCCTATACGAGCAGTACTTC.